This T cell receptor (beta chain) stems from a study of shared clonotypes between healthy human individuals. Study-wide results and caveats: Generally, naive subsets came out with larger estimated richness than memory subsets. Clonotypes shared by all four donors outscored non-shared clonotypes in generation probability.

This clone has at least ten counts. What it recognizes is unknown. The V gene lost 11 bases and the J gene lost 3 bases, with 11 bases spanning the gap. Germline V gene data show CDR1 as LNHDA and CDR2 as SQIVND (reference sequence). This CDR3 is 11 amino acids long. All donors were Caucasian adults living in Nashville, Tennessee. Profiling relied on immunoSEQ multiplex PCR, and the TCRdb table lists in-frame clones only, not all of them. The table has 600,000 to 750,000 clones, less than 80% seen once; the top ten hold approximately 2%. V is TRBV19 and J is TRBJ2-7, with D unclear. Sequencing input: memory CD4+ T cells sorted from blood. Subset specified: CD45RA-negative fraction. This sequence was found in a young woman in good health. Here the CDR3 reads CAVSDGYEQYF. As DNA, the CDR3 is TGTGCCGTGTCGGACGGCTACGAGCAGTACTTC.